Listed below are T cell receptor beta chains from one sample, sequenced in a study of OX40 agonist ivuxolimab in advanced cancers. Sequenced by immunoSEQ multiplex PCR; TCRdb stores in-frame clones only, minus some. The sample lists approximately 80,000 clones, about 91% occurring once. The sample consisted of CD4+ or CD8+ T cells sorted from blood, taken in a trial of the OX40 agonist ivuxolimab. The source of these receptors is an adult with an advanced solid tumor such as melanoma, head and neck, liver or kidney cancer. CDR3s include the opening cysteine and the closing phenylalanine or tryptophan. D genes are given only for firm matches. Expanded clones get a size class; other rows say once, few or many, or leave the size out.

D gene	J gene	clone size	CDR3 length	V gene	CDR3 protein	CDR3 DNA
TRBD1	TRBJ1-1	-	13	TRBV7-3	CASRRRTGGEAFF	TGTGCCAGCAGACGCCGGACAGGGGGTGAAGCTTTCTTT
TRBD1	TRBJ1-2	-	19	TRBV5-1	CASSSLGGGGMDSSYGYTF	TGCGCCAGCAGCTCCCTCGGTGGAGGGGGCATGGACTCGTCTTATGGCTACACCTTC
-	TRBJ2-5	-	14	TRBV5-4	CASHKGGSGETQYF	TGTGCCAGCCACAAAGGGGGAAGCGGGGAGACCCAGTACTTC
TRBD1	TRBJ2-7	-	14	TRBV30	CAWDQDRGLYEQYF	TGTGCCTGGGACCAGGACAGGGGGCTGTACGAGCAGTACTTC
-	TRBJ2-1	-	14	TRBV5-1	CASSFRERNNEQFF	TGCGCCAGCAGCTTCCGGGAGCGAAACAATGAGCAGTTCTTC
TRBD1	TRBJ1-4	-	10	TRBV20-1	CSARTGKLFF	TGCAGTGCCAGGACAGGAAAACTGTTTTTT
TRBD2	TRBJ2-1	-	15	TRBV7-2	CASSLSSGSVNEQFF	TGTGCCAGCAGCTTATCTAGCGGGAGTGTGAATGAGCAGTTCTTC
-	TRBJ1-4	-	15	TRBV4-1	CASSPSGMANEKLFF	TGCGCCAGCAGCCCGTCCGGGATGGCTAATGAAAAACTGTTTTTT
-	TRBJ1-3	-	15	TRBV7-9	CASSLGRASGNTIYF	TGTGCCAGCAGCCTGGGACGAGCCTCTGGAAACACCATATATTTT
-	TRBJ2-1	-	17	TRBV27	CASSLDRLSSSYNEQFF	TGTGCCAGCAGTTTAGACCGACTATCCAGCTCCTACAATGAGCAGTTCTTC
TRBD2	TRBJ2-5	-	16	TRBV19	CASSTGGADVQETQYF	TGTGCCAGTAGTACGGGAGGGGCGGATGTCCAAGAGACCCAGTACTTC
-	TRBJ1-1	-	11	TRBV20-1	CRGNENTEAFF	TGCCGGGGCAATGAAAACACTGAAGCTTTCTTT
-	TRBJ1-1	few	15	TRBV4-3	CASSSFPSPFTEAFF	TGCGCCAGCAGCTCCTTCCCCTCGCCCTTCACTGAAGCTTTCTTT
TRBD2	TRBJ2-7	-	15	TRBV6-5	CASSYNGRATYEQYF	TGTGCCAGCAGTTACAACGGGAGGGCCACCTACGAGCAGTACTTC
TRBD1	TRBJ1-2	-	18	TRBV15	CATSRDRRTGASHYGYTF	TGTGCCACCAGCAGAGATCGGCGGACAGGGGCGTCCCACTATGGCTACACCTTC
TRBD1	TRBJ1-4	-	15	TRBV2	CASSDRRGSNEKLFF	TGTGCCAGCAGTGACCGCAGGGGGTCTAATGAAAAACTGTTTTTT
-	TRBJ1-1	few	15	TRBV5-5	CASSSHGTVGTEAFF	TGTGCCAGCAGCTCCCACGGGACGGTGGGCACTGAAGCTTTCTTT
-	TRBJ1-2	-	19	TRBV21-1	CASSKAFQGRIGKDYGYTF	TGTGCCAGCAGCAAAGCATTCCAGGGGAGGATAGGGAAGGACTATGGCTACACCTTC
-	TRBJ2-4	-	15	TRBV9	CASSVALGSSNIQYF	TGTGCCAGCAGCGTAGCGCTAGGTTCTAGTAACATTCAGTACTTC
-	TRBJ2-3	-	13	TRBV28	CASSLASGDTQYF	TGTGCCAGCAGTTTGGCGAGTGGAGATACGCAGTATTTT
TRBD1	TRBJ1-5	-	14	TRBV30	CAWGTVMGNQPQHF	TGTGCCTGGGGGACAGTTATGGGCAATCAGCCCCAGCATTTT
-	TRBJ2-1	-	11	TRBV20-1	CSAREGNEQFF	TGCAGTGCTAGAGAGGGCAATGAGCAGTTCTTC
-	TRBJ2-1	-	15	TRBV18	CASSPQGTSYNEQFF	TGTGCCAGCTCACCACAGGGGACCTCCTACAATGAGCAGTTCTTC
TRBD1	TRBJ2-6	once	19	TRBV10-3	CAISESADRGYSGANVLTF	TGTGCCATCAGTGAGTCCGCCGACAGGGGATACTCTGGGGCCAACGTCCTGACTTTC
-	TRBJ1-5	-	14	TRBV2	CASSFMNSNQPQHF	TGTGCCAGCAGTTTCATGAATAGCAATCAGCCCCAGCATTTT
TRBD2	TRBJ2-5	-	15	TRBV18	CASSRGLAGVETQYF	TGTGCCAGCTCGAGGGGACTAGCGGGAGTCGAGACCCAGTACTTC
-	TRBJ1-5	-	15	TRBV15	CATSRVGFSNQPQHF	TGTGCCACCAGCAGAGTGGGTTTTAGCAATCAGCCCCAGCATTTT
-	TRBJ2-7	-	12	TRBV6-5	CASREGVSEQYF	TGTGCCAGCAGAGAAGGGGTTTCCGAGCAGTACTTC
TRBD1	TRBJ1-1	-	16	TRBV2	CASSERTGGGNTEAFF	TGTGCCAGCAGTGAACGGACAGGGGGTGGGAACACTGAAGCTTTCTTT
-	TRBJ2-3	-	15	TRBV12-5	CASGLGQGGQDTQYF	TGTGCTAGTGGTTTGGGGCAGGGGGGACAAGATACGCAGTATTTT
TRBD1	TRBJ2-5	-	13	TRBV5-1	CASSTGGGETQYF	TGCGCCAGCAGCACAGGGGGCGGAGAGACCCAGTACTTC
TRBD1	TRBJ1-5	-	14	TRBV18	CASSEGQGSQPQHF	TGTGCCAGCTCAGAAGGACAGGGGAGTCAGCCCCAGCATTTT
-	TRBJ1-5	-	14	TRBV2	CASNADLPNQPQHF	TGTGCCAGCAATGCCGACCTACCCAATCAGCCCCAGCATTTT
TRBD1	TRBJ1-1	-	15	TRBV18	CASSPPGQGKNEAFF	TGTGCCAGCTCACCCCCGGGACAGGGGAAGAATGAAGCTTTCTTT
-	TRBJ2-5	-	12	TRBV7-8	CASSKTGETQYF	TGTGCCAGCAGTAAGACAGGAGAGACCCAGTACTTC
TRBD1	TRBJ2-1	-	17	TRBV14	CASSARWGQGPYNEQFF	TGTGCCAGCAGCGCAAGGTGGGGACAGGGGCCCTACAATGAGCAGTTCTTC
TRBD1	TRBJ2-7	once	14	TRBV5-8	CASSGDRFNYEQYF	TGTGCCAGCAGCGGGGACAGATTCAACTACGAGCAGTACTTC
-	TRBJ2-7	-	12	TRBV5-6	CASGTRPYEQYF	TGTGCCAGCGGCACACGGCCGTACGAGCAGTACTTC
TRBD1	TRBJ2-5	-	15	TRBV5-1	CASSGGTGDSETQYF	TGCGCCAGCAGCGGTGGGACAGGGGACTCAGAGACCCAGTACTTC
-	TRBJ1-3	-	17	TRBV7-8	CASSLASSRRGGNTIYF	TGTGCCAGCAGCTTAGCCTCCAGCCGCCGGGGCGGAAACACCATATATTTT
-	TRBJ1-5	-	14	TRBV15	CATSRNRAEQPQHF	TGTGCCACCAGCAGGAACAGGGCAGAGCAGCCCCAGCATTTT
TRBD1	TRBJ2-7	-	14	TRBV7-2	CASSRTGGGYEQYF	TGTGCCAGCAGCCGCACAGGGGGTGGTTACGAGCAGTACTTC
-	TRBJ1-2	few	16	TRBV6-1	CASSDEWTELNYGYTF	TGTGCCAGCAGTGACGAGTGGACCGAACTTAACTATGGCTACACCTTC